The entry below describes one TCR beta chain. The TCR beta CDR3 regions underwent amplification using RNA transcripts as the source. Researchers ran a first-round RT-PCR on the TCR CDR3 using the HTBI primer set. TCRdb re-called the multiplex PCR reads with MiXCR, one entry per CDR3 protein. The sample consists of a few hundred thousand distinct CDR3 sequences, approximately 13% of them appearing once. The germline V gene encodes CDR1 MNHEY and CDR2 SVGAGI. The length of the CDR3 is 19 residues. V lost 0 bases, J lost 4 bases, and 21 bases lay in between. The data originate from a study of T cells in Graves' hyperthyroidism and ophthalmopathy.

The chain has TRBV6-5 and TRBJ2-2; D perhaps matches TRBD2 (6 bases). The clonotype comes from a woman aged 18-29 years with Graves' hyperthyroidism. The material sequenced was blood. The CDR3 reads CASSYSILAVGGATGELFF. The CDR3 nucleotides read TGTGCCAGCAGTTACTCGATACTGGCAGTCGGAGGGGCCACCGGGGAGCTGTTTTTT.